The 13 T cell receptor beta chains given below trace back to one sample, sequenced in a study of regulatory T cells in long-lasting Graves disease. Arm-PCR of CDR3 regions and iRepertoire HTBI primers were the basis on which TCR beta libraries were built. Each CDR3 protein gets one entry after TCRdb re-called the multiplex PCR reads with MiXCR. The sample consists of hundreds of thousands of distinct CDR3 sequences, roughly 15% of them appearing once. Time point indicated: newly diagnosed GD, antithyroid drugs for less than 3 months. Extracted PBMC RNA gave rise to the TCR library. The same data also went into a second study, on T cells in Graves' hyperthyroidism and ophthalmopathy.

The specimen was peripheral blood mononuclear cells (PBMCs), collected at new diagnosis, from a patient treated with antithyroid drugs. These TCRs come from a woman aged 25-40 years with Graves disease.

Comments on this clonotype: At one boundary the junction diverges from the germline segment, which might be a read error. The genes are TRBV10-3 and TRBJ2-7; D remains ambiguous. Germline V CDR1 and CDR2: ENHRY, SYGVKD. The CDR3 loop spans 11 amino acids. CDR3 coding DNA: TGTGCCATCAGGACAAGAGTCGAGAAGTACTTC. It specifies CAIRTRVEKYF.

The table lists this clonotype with many counts. The V gene is TRBV18, the J gene TRBJ2-7, with D possibly matching TRBD2 (6 bases). The V end lost 3 bases, the J end lost 5 bases, and 17 bases lay between the germline ends. Germline lookup yields CDR1 KGHSH and CDR2 LQKENI. This CDR3 has 15 amino acids. The CDR3 sequence is CASSPGGPLLDEQYF. The CDR3 coding sequence is TGTGCCAGCTCACCGGGAGGACCACTCCTGGACGAGCAGTACTTC. Complete variable domain (other parts from reference TRBV18 and TRBJ2-7): NAGVMQNPRHLVRRRGQEARLRCSPMKGHSHVYWYRQLPEEGLKFMVYLQKENIIDESGMPKERFSAEFPKEGPSILRIQQVVRGDSAAYFCASSPGGPLLDEQYFGPGTRLTVT.

This clonotype appeared many times. CDR3 sequence: CASSRGYGQETQYF. CDR3 nucleotide sequence: TGCGCCAGCAGCCGAGGATACGGGCAAGAGACCCAGTACTTC. This sequence joins TRBV4-1 and TRBJ2-5; D gene ambiguous. Germline V CDR1 and CDR2: MGHRA, YSYEKL. The CDR3 sequence is 14 residues long. V dropped 4 bases and J dropped 2 bases, with 11 bases sitting between them.

This clonotype was recorded many times. V and J are TRBV7-9 and TRBJ2-1; a possible D gene is TRBD2 (5 bases). Germline CDR1 and CDR2: SEHNR and FQNEAQ (reference sequence). V shed 7 bases and J shed 0 bases, with 16 bases lying between them. CDR3 size: 16 residues. The CDR3 loop reads CASKGGLAGSYNEQFF. As DNA, the CDR3 is TGTGCCAGCAAAGGCGGGCTAGCAGGCTCCTACAATGAGCAGTTCTTC.

The chain combines TRBV20-1 with TRBJ1-4; 9 bases align to TRBD1. V lost 0 bases and J lost 8; bases outside the gene matches: 7. This CDR3 comprises 15 residues. The germline gives CDR1 DFQATT, CDR2 SNEGSKA (reference sequence). The CDR3 nucleotides are TGCAGTGCTAGAGATCTACAGGGGGCGCAGGAAAAACTGTTTTTT. Its translation: CSARDLQGAQEKLFF.

This clonotype was observed many times. The V call is TRBV30, the J call TRBJ1-2; D unclear. V gave up 1 base and J gave up 6 bases, with 21 bases separating them. The CDR3 spans 16 residues. Germline-derived CDR1 and CDR2 are GTSNPN and SVGIG (reference sequence). The CDR3 is CAWSAVGTVGWNGYTF. CDR3 coding DNA: TGTGCCTGGAGTGCTGTAGGAACCGTCGGGTGGAATGGCTACACCTTC.

The CDR3 DNA reads TGCAGTGCTATTCTAGCGGGAGAGTACGAGCAGTACTTC. As protein: CSAILAGEYEQYF. The V call is TRBV20-1, the J call TRBJ2-7, with TRBD2 identical over 10 bases. Germline V gene sequence: CDR1 DFQATT, CDR2 SNEGSKA (reference sequence). With V trimmed by 4 bases and J by 4 bases, 4 bases remained unmatched. This CDR3 has 13 residues.

This clonotype was recorded many times. The chain employs TRBV6-1 and TRBJ2-1, with 7 bases that match TRBD1. V gave up 5 bases and J gave up 3 bases; unmatched junction bases: 13. Germline CDR1 and CDR2: MNHNS and SASEGT. This CDR3 has 17 residues. The CDR3 sequence is CASSPGQLHRFYNEQFF. DNA for the CDR3: TGTGCCAGCAGTCCGGGACAGCTACACAGATTCTACAATGAGCAGTTCTTC.

This chain joins TRBV5-8 and TRBJ1-2; 12 nucleotides line up with TRBD1. The CDR3 sequence is 18 residues long. The junction had 8 bases not matched to a gene; V was cut back by 0 bases and J by 2 bases. Germline loops: CDR1 SGHTS, CDR2 YDEGEE. The CDR3 region is CASSLEPGQGAFNYGYTF. The CDR3 region has the DNA TGTGCCAGCAGCTTGGAACCGGGACAGGGGGCGTTCAACTATGGCTACACCTTC.

A note on this clonotype: This may arise from a read error, as a much more abundant clone is one base away. This chain uses TRBV6-1 with TRBJ2-1; 7 nucleotides match TRBD2. The length of the CDR3 is 15 residues. Germline trimming cut 6 bases from V and 0 bases from J; bases unmatched to any gene: 5. CDR1 is MNHNS and CDR2 is SASEGT in the germline V gene. The CDR3 nucleotides read TGTGCCAGCAGCAAGTGGGGGGGCTCCTACAATGAGCAGTTCTTC. Its translation: CASSKWGGSYNEQFF.

Turning to this clonotype: A read error is possible here, since a much larger clone lies one base away. This chain connects TRBV14 to TRBJ2-1; TRBD1 might be the D (5 bases). This CDR3 is built from 15 residues. Germline CDR1 SGHDN, CDR2 FVKESK. This chain's CDR3 is CASSQGRESYNGQFF. CDR3 in DNA: TGTGCCAGCAGCCAAGGCAGGGAATCCTACAATGGGCAGTTCTTC.

This clonotype showed up many times. The chain recombines TRBV11-2 with TRBJ2-3, with D perhaps TRBD2 (6 bases). Germline V gene lookup returns CDR1 SGHAT and CDR2 FQNNGV. V was shortened by 0 bases and J by 4 bases, with 11 bases between the two germline ends. The CDR3 covers 15 residues. In DNA form, the CDR3 reads TGTGCCAGCAGCTTAGATCGCGGGGCTGCAGATACGCAGTATTTT. It codes for CASSLDRGAADTQYF.

A few counts support this clonotype. This chain uses TRBV6-2 or TRBV6-3 with TRBJ2-1, with TRBD2 matching 7 bases. V lost 11 bases to trimming and J lost 4 bases; unmatched junction nucleotides: 5. CDR1 and CDR2 (germline): MNHEY, SVGEGT. The CDR3 is made up of 12 amino acids. In DNA form, the CDR3 reads TGTGCCGGGGAGGGTTTTTACAATGAGCAGTTCTTC. It specifies CAGEGFYNEQFF.